One and the same sample provided the 11 T cell receptor beta chains below, sequenced in a study of blood T cell repertoires in COVID-19. Sequencing used immunoSEQ multiplex PCR; TCRdb keeps in-frame clones, though not all of them. The table includes 150,000 or so clones, around 80% detected once. The sequencing input was peripheral blood. The receptors derive from a woman in her forties or fifties in a cohort sampled during active or convalescent COVID-19.

The chain is built from TRBV7-8 and TRBJ1-1; 7 nucleotides line up with TRBD1. The CDR3 extends over 15 amino acids. In germline, CDR1 is SGHVS, CDR2 FQNEAQ. V trimming: 5 bases; J trimming: 3 bases; junction bases outside the gene matches: 9. The CDR3 region has the DNA TGTGCCAGCAGCCTCGCTCCGACAGGGCACACTGAAGCTTTCTTT. Amino acid sequence: CASSLAPTGHTEAFF.

V and J are TRBV30 and TRBJ1-1; TRBD1 might be the D (5 bases). The germline V gene encodes CDR1 GTSNPN and CDR2 SVGIG (reference sequence). V lost 3 bases to trimming and J lost 10 bases, with 24 bases between them. The CDR3 is 15 residues long. CDR3 coding DNA: TGTGCCTGGAGCTCCCGCGGCGGACCTTGGGGGGGAGCTTTCTTT. It specifies CAWSSRGGPWGGAFF. The entire variable domain, with the rest obtained from reference TRBV30 and TRBJ1-1, is as follows: SQTIHQWPATLVQPVGSPLSLECTVEGTSNPNLYWYRQAAGRGLQLLFYSVGIGQISSEVPQNLSASRPQDRQFILSSKKLLLSDSGFYLCAWSSRGGPWGGAFFGQGTRLTVV.

The chain couples TRBV19 to TRBJ1-5, with 7 bases identical to TRBD1. This CDR3 has 14 residues. Germline trimming cut 7 bases from V and 5 bases from J; bases unmatched to any gene: 8. Germline V gene sequence: CDR1 LNHDA, CDR2 SQIVND (reference sequence). CDR3 nucleotide sequence: TGTGCCAGTAATTCCAGACAGGGTTATCAGCCCCAGCATTTT. Translating gives CASNSRQGYQPQHF. The complete variable domain, with remaining parts taken from reference TRBV19 and TRBJ1-5, reads DGGITQSPKYLFRKEGQNVTLSCEQNLNHDAMYWYRQDPGQGLRLIYYSQIVNDFQKGDIAEGYSVSREKKESFPLTVTSAQKNPTAFYLCASNSRQGYQPQHFGDGTRLSIL.

The chain recombines TRBV19 with TRBJ2-5; D perhaps matches TRBD2 (7 bases). V shed 9 bases and J shed 3 bases, with 23 bases lying between them. CDR1 and CDR2 from the germline V gene are LNHDA and SQIVND (reference sequence). The CDR3 contains 16 residues. Here the CDR3 DNA reads TGTGCCAGACGGGTGGGGGGGACACTCGGAGAAGAGACCCAGTACTTC. Amino acid sequence: CARRVGGTLGEETQYF.

The V call is TRBV30, the J call TRBJ1-3; D is possibly TRBD1 (6 bases). CDR1 is GTSNPN and CDR2 is SVGIG in the germline V gene (reference sequence). V lost 2 bases to trimming and J lost 4 bases, with 6 bases between them. The CDR3 has 12 residues. The CDR3 DNA follows: TGTGCCTGGAGTCAGGGGGGAAACACCATATATTTT. It codes for CAWSQGGNTIYF. Supplemented by reference TRBV30 and TRBJ1-3, the full variable domain reads SQTIHQWPATLVQPVGSPLSLECTVEGTSNPNLYWYRQAAGRGLQLLFYSVGIGQISSEVPQNLSASRPQDRQFILSSKKLLLSDSGFYLCAWSQGGNTIYFGEGSWLTVV.

This sequence joins TRBV5-4 and TRBJ1-2; the D gene is possibly TRBD1 (6 bases). There are 13 residues in the CDR3. Per germline, CDR1 SGHNT and CDR2 YYREEE (reference sequence). The germline V and J ends were trimmed by 2 bases and 2 bases, with 7 bases remaining between them. CDR3 residues: CASSLDRNYGYTF. The CDR3, as DNA: TGTGCCAGCAGCTTAGACAGGAACTATGGCTACACCTTC. Full variable domain (outside the CDR3, taken from reference TRBV5-4 and TRBJ1-2): ETGVTQSPTHLIKTRGQQVTLRCSSQSGHNTVSWYQQALGQGPQFIFQYYREEENGRGNFPPRFSGLQFPNYSSELNVNALELDDSALYLCASSLDRNYGYTFGSGTRLTVV.

This chain connects TRBV12-3 or TRBV12-4 to TRBJ1-2, with D possibly being TRBD1 (5 bases). This CDR3 has 12 residues. V was pared by 5 bases and J by 4 bases, with 8 bases between. CDR3 DNA: TGTGCCAGCAGTCGACAGAGCTATGGCTACACCTTC. Translation: CASSRQSYGYTF.

This clone appeared once. V usage is TRBV29-1 and J usage is TRBJ1-1; 8 bases line up with TRBD1. The CDR3 extends over 14 amino acids. Germline V gives CDR1 SQVTM, CDR2 ANQGSEA. Trimming cost V 5 bases and J 0 bases; bases outside gene matches: 5. The CDR3 DNA is TGCAGCGTTCTTAGGACAGGGTTGAACACTGAAGCTTTCTTT. It encodes CSVLRTGLNTEAFF. The variable domain in full, completed from reference TRBV29-1 and TRBJ1-1, reads SAVISQKPSRDICQRGTSLTIQCQVDSQVTMMFWYRQQPGQSLTLIATANQGSEATYESGFVIDKFPISRPNLTFSTLTVSNMSPEDSSIYLCSVLRTGLNTEAFFGQGTRLTVV.

The chain recombines TRBV20-1 with TRBJ1-2, with D possibly being TRBD1 (5 bases). Germline CDR1 DFQATT, CDR2 SNEGSKA (reference sequence). The V end was cut by 5 bases, the J end by 5 bases, with 9 bases between. The CDR3 contains 11 residues. DNA for the CDR3: TGCAGTGCTGGGGGGGTTTATGGCTACACCTTC. As protein: CSAGGVYGYTF.

This chain uses TRBV7-2 with TRBJ2-2, with a tentative D call TRBD2 (6 bases). The CDR3 totals 16 residues. Trimming removed 7 bases at V and 8 bases at J, with 23 bases between. Germline V gene lookup returns CDR1 SGHTA and CDR2 FQGNSA. CDR3 residues: CASTQTRAGYMGELFF. CDR3 bases: TGTGCCAGCACCCAAACGCGGGCGGGGTACATGGGGGAGCTGTTTTTT. The whole variable domain, filled in from reference TRBV7-2 and TRBJ2-2, reads GAGVSQSPSNKVTEKGKDVELRCDPISGHTALYWYRQSLGQGLEFLIYFQGNSAPDKSGLPSDRFSAERTGGSVSTLTIQRTQQEDSAVYLCASTQTRAGYMGELFFGEGSRLTVL.

The V gene is TRBV3-1 (or the pseudogene TRBV3-2), the J gene TRBJ2-7, with 12 bases lining up with TRBD1. Trimming removed 3 bases from V and 2 bases from J; junction bases left unmatched: 2. Per germline, CDR1 LGHDT and CDR2 YNNKEL (reference sequence). The CDR3 is made up of 15 amino acids. The CDR3 DNA is TGTGCCAGCAGCCACGGGGACAGGGGGCCCTACGAGCAGTACTTC. Encoded protein: CASSHGDRGPYEQYF.